This passage covers 4 T cell receptor beta chains from one sample sequenced in a study of T cells in Graves' hyperthyroidism and ophthalmopathy. Amplification of TCR beta CDR3 regions used RNA as the template. An initial round of RT-PCR targeting the TCR CDR3 relied on the HTBI primer set. TCRdb independently ran MiXCR on the multiplex PCR reads; one entry per CDR3 protein. The sample yields around 250,000 distinct CDR3 sequences, 13% to 15% seen once. The sample taken for sequencing was blood. The receptor set was obtained from a woman aged 40-49 years with Graves' hyperthyroidism that later progressed to Graves' ophthalmopathy.

In its sample, this clonotype was seen many times. The chain has TRBV20-1 and TRBJ2-7, with D possibly TRBD1 on 7 matching bases. The CDR3 consists of 15 residues. Per germline, CDR1 DFQATT and CDR2 SNEGSKA (reference sequence). The V and J ends lost 0 bases and 2 bases respectively, with 14 bases between them. CDR3 in amino acids: CSARDRAGGTYEQYF. The DNA of the CDR3 is TGCAGTGCTAGAGATAGGGCAGGGGGGACCTACGAGCAGTACTTC.

This clonotype was observed many times. The V and J genes are TRBV7-3 and TRBJ2-7, with 14 bases identical to TRBD2. V dropped 2 bases and J dropped 5; count of bases not matched to a gene: 14. Germline CDR1 and CDR2: SGHTA and FQGTGA. This CDR3 region has 19 residues. The CDR3 sequence: CASSLWGGSGTSGSHEQYF. The CDR3 DNA sequence: TGTGCCAGCAGCTTATGGGGCGGTTCTGGGACTAGCGGGAGCCACGAGCAGTACTTC.

This clonotype was picked up many times. The chain carries TRBV6-2 or TRBV6-3 and TRBJ1-2; possible D gene TRBD1, 6 bases. Germline V gives CDR1 MNHEY, CDR2 SVGEGT. The V end lost 0 bases, the J end lost 3 bases, and 17 bases lay between the germline ends. This CDR3 comprises 17 residues. CDR3 DNA sequence: TGTGCCAGCAGTTACTCGAGTGGGGGGGCAGACCACTATGGCTACACCTTC. Encoded protein: CASSYSSGGADHYGYTF.

This clonotype was recorded at least ten times. V is TRBV9 and J is TRBJ2-5; the match to TRBD2 covers 8 bases. The CDR3 consists of 17 residues. The germline gives CDR1 SGDLS, CDR2 YYNGEE. V shed 4 bases, J shed 4 bases, and the junction held 15 bases outside the gene matches. CDR3 nucleotide sequence: TGTGCCAGCAGCTTTGGACTAGCCAGCCGTGGTGGAGAGACCCAGTACTTC. As protein: CASSFGLASRGGETQYF.